Sequencing of this TCR beta chain was carried out in a study of technical replicates of blood from a few donors. Some clones are missing from TCRdb's copy, which holds only in-frame ones; the method was immunoSEQ multiplex PCR. The sample lists roughly 83,000 clones, about 92% occurring once. Germline assignment: CDR1 SEHNR and CDR2 FQNEAQ (reference sequence). The junction had 11 bases not matched to a gene; V was cut back by 4 bases and J by 7 bases. This CDR3 has 16 amino acids. This clonotype originated in a human donor in good health. The sample was T cells isolated from PBMCs. This sequence joins TRBV7-9 and TRBJ1-3; 9 bases are a match to TRBD1. DNA of the CDR3: TGTGCCAGCAGCTCCCGGGACAGGGTGCCCTTTAACACCATATATTTT. Translation: CASSSRDRVPFNTIYF.